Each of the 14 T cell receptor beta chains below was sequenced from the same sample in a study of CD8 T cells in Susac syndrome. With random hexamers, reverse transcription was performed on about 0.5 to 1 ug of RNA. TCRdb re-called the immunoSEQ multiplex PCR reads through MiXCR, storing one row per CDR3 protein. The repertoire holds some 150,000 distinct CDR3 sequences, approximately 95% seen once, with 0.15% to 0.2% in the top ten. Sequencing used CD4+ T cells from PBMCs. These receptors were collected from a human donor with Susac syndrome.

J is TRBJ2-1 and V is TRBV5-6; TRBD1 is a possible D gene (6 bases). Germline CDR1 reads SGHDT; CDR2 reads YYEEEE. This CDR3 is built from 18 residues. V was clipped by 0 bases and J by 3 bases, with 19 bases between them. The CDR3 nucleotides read TGTGCCAGCAGCTTGGAATGGGGCCCGGGACAAAACTACAATGAGCAGTTCTTC. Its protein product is CASSLEWGPGQNYNEQFF.

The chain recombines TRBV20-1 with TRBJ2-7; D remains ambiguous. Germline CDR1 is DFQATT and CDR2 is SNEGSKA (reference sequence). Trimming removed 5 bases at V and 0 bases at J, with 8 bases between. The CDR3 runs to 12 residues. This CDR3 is CSARMGSYEQYF. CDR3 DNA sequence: TGCAGTGCTCGTATGGGCTCCTACGAGCAGTACTTC.

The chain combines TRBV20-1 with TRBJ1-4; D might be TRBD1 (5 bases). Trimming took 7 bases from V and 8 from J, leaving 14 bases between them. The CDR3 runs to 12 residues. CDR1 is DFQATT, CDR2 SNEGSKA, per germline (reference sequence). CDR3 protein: CSGAAGSEKLFF. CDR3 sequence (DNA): TGCAGTGGAGCGGCAGGGTCAGAAAAACTGTTTTTT.

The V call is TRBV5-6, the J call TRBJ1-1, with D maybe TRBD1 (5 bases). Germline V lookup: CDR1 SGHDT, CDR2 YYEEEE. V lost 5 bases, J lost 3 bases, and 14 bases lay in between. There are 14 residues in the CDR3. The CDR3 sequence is CASRDQGLYTEAFF. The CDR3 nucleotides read TGTGCCAGCAGAGACCAGGGACTGTACACTGAAGCTTTCTTT.

The DNA for the CDR3 is TGTGCCAGCACCAAGACTAACACCGGGGAGCTGTTTTTT. It encodes CASTKTNTGELFF. The chain links TRBV12-3 or TRBV12-4 to TRBJ2-2, with D uncertain. The V end lost 7 bases, the J end lost 2 bases, and 8 bases lay between the germline ends. This CDR3 is 13 amino acids long.

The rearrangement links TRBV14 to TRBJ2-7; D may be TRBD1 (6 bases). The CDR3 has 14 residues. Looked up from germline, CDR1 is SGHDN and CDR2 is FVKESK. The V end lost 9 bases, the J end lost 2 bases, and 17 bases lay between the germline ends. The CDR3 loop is CARGLRGDTYEQYF. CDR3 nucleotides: TGTGCCAGAGGTCTCAGGGGAGACACCTACGAGCAGTACTTC.

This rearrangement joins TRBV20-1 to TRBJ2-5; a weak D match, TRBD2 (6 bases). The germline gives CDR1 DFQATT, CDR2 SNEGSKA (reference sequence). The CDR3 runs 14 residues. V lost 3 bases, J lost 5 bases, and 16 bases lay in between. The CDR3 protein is CSARGLRSGETQYF. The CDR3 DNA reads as TGCAGTGCTAGGGGACTCCGGAGCGGGGAGACCCAGTACTTC.

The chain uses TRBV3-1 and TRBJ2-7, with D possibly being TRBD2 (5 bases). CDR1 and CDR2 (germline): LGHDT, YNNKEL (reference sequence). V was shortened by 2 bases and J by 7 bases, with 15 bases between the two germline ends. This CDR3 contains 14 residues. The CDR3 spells CASSQYGSPGEQYF. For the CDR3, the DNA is TGTGCCAGCAGCCAATACGGATCCCCGGGGGAGCAGTACTTC.

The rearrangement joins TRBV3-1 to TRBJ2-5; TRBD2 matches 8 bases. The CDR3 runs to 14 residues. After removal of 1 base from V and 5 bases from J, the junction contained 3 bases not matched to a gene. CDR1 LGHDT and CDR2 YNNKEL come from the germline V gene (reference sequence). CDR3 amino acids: CASSQGTSMETQYF. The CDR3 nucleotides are TGTGCCAGCAGCCAAGGGACTAGCATGGAGACCCAGTACTTC.

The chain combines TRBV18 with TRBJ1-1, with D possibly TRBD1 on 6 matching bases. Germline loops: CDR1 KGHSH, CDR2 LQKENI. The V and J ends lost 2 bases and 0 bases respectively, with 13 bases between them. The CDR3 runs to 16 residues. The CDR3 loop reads CASSPGGRTMNTEAFF. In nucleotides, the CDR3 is TGTGCCAGCTCACCAGGGGGCCGTACTATGAACACTGAAGCTTTCTTT.

The CDR3 DNA sequence: TGTGCCAGCAGTGGGGTCAGGGAAGGAGTGTACGAGCAGTACTTC. It encodes CASSGVREGVYEQYF. This chain uses TRBV2 with TRBJ2-7; TRBD1 might be the D (5 bases). V was shortened by 4 bases and J by 4 bases, with 17 bases between the two germline ends. CDR3 length: 15 residues. Germline V gene lookup returns CDR1 SNHLY and CDR2 FYNNEI.

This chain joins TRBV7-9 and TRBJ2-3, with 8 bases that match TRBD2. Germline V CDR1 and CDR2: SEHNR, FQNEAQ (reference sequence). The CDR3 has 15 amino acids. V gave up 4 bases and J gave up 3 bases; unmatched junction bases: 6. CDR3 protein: CASSSRGGPTDTQYF. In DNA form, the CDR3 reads TGTGCCAGCAGCTCCCGGGGGGGGCCGACAGATACGCAGTATTTT. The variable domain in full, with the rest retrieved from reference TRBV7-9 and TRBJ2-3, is DTGVSQNPRHKITKRGQNVTFRCDPISEHNRLYWYRQTLGQGPEFLTYFQNEAQLEKSRLLSDRFSAERPKGSFSTLEIQRTEQGDSAMYLCASSSRGGPTDTQYFGPGTRLTVL.

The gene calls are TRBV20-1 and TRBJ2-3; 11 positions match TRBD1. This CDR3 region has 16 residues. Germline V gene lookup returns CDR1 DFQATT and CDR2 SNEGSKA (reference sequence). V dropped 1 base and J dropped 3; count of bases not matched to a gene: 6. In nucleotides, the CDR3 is TGCAGTGCTAGAGTACGCGGGACAGGGGGGACAGATACGCAGTATTTT. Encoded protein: CSARVRGTGGTDTQYF.

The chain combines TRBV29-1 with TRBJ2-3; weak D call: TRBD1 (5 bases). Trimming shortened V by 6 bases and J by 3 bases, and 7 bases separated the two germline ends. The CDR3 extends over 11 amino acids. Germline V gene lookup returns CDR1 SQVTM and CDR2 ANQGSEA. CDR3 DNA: TGCAGCGTCAGGGTTACAGATACGCAGTATTTT. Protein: CSVRVTDTQYF.